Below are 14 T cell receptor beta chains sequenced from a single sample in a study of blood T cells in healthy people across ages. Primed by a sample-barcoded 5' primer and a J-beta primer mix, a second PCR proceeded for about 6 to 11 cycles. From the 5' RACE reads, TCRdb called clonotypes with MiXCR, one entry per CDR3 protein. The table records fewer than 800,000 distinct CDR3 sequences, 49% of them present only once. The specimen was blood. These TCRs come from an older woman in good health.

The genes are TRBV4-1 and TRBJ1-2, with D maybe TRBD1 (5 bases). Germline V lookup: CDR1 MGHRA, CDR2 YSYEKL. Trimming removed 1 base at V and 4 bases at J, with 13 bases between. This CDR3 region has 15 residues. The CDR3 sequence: CASSQGAGIGYGYTF. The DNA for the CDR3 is TGCGCCAGCAGCCAAGGAGCAGGGATCGGCTATGGCTACACCTTC.

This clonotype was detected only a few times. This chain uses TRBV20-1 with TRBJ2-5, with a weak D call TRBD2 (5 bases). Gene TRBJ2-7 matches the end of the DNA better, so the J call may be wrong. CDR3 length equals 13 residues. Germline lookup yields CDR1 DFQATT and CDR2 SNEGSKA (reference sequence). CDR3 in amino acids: CSATSGPSYEQYF. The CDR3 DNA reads TGCAGTGCTACGAGCGGACCCAGCTACGAGCAGTACTTC.

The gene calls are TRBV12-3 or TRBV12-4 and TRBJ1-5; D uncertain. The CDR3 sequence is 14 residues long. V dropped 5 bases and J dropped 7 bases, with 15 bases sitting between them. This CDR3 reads CASSVQLRRQPQHF. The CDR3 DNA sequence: TGTGCCAGCAGTGTCCAATTGAGGAGGCAGCCCCAGCATTTT.

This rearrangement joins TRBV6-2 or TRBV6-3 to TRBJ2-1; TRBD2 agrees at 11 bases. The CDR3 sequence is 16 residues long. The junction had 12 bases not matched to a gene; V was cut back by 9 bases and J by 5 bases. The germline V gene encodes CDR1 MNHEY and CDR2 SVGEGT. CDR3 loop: CASSRSSGRTDNEQFF. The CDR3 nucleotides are TGTGCCAGTAGTAGATCTAGCGGGAGGACTGACAATGAGCAGTTCTTC.

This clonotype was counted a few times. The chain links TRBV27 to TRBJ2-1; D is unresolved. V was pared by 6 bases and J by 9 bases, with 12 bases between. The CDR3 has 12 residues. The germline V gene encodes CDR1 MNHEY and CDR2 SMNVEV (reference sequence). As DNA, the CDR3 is TGTGCCAGCAGGCAGCCCGTGGGTGAGCAGTTCTTC. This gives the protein CASRQPVGEQFF.

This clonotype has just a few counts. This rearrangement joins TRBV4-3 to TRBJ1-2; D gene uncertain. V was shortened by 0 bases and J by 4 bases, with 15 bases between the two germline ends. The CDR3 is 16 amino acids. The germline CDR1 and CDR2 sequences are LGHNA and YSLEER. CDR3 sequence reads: CASSQDKAAWVYGYTF. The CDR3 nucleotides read TGCGCCAGCAGCCAAGATAAGGCAGCCTGGGTCTATGGCTACACCTTC.

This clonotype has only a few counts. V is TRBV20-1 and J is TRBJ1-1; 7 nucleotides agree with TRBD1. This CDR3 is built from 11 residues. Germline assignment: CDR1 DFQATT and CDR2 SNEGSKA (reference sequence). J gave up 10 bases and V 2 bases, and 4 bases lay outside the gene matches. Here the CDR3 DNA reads TGCAGTGCTAGACGACAGGGAATAGCTTTCTTT. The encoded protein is CSARRQGIAFF.

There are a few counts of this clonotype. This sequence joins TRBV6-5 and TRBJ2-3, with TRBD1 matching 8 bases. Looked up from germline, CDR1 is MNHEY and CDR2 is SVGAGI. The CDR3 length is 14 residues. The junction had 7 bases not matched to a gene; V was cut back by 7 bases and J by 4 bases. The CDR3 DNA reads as TGTGCCAGCACCCCGACAGGGGAGCCAGATACGCAGTATTTT. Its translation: CASTPTGEPDTQYF.

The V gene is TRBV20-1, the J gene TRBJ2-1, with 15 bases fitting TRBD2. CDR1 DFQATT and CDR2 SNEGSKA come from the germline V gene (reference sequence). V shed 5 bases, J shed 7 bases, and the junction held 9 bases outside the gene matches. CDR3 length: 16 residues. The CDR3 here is CSAPGLAGGPTNEQFF. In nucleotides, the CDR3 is TGCAGTGCTCCCGGACTAGCGGGAGGGCCTACAAATGAGCAGTTCTTC.

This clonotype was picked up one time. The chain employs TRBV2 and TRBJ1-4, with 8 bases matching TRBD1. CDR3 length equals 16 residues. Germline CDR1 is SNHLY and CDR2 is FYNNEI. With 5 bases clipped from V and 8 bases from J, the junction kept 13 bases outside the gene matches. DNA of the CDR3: TGTGCCAGCAGTTCGGGACAGGCTAATTCGGGAGAAAAACTGTTTTTT. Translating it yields CASSSGQANSGEKLFF.

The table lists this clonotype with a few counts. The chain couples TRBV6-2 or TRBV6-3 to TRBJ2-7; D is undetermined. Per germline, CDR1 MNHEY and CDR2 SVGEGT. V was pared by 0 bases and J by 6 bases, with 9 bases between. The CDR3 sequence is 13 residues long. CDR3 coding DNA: TGTGCCAGCAGTTACTCGGAACATCGCGAGCAGTACTTC. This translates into CASSYSEHREQYF.

CDR3 in DNA: TGCAGTGCTACGGTCGAACGTTTCACTGAAGCTTTCTTT. Translation: CSATVERFTEAFF. This chain joins TRBV20-1 and TRBJ1-1, with D unclear. This CDR3 spans 13 amino acids. The V and J ends lost 4 bases and 4 bases respectively, with 13 bases between them. Germline V CDR1 and CDR2: DFQATT, SNEGSKA (reference sequence).

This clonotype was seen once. The CDR3 spells CASSQRLAGVYNEQFF. The CDR3 DNA is TGTGCCAGCAGCCAGAGACTAGCGGGAGTTTACAATGAGCAGTTCTTC. This rearrangement joins TRBV14 to TRBJ2-1; 12 positions agree with TRBD2. V gave up 3 bases and J gave up 4 bases; unmatched junction bases: 4. Germline V gene sequence: CDR1 SGHDN, CDR2 FVKESK. The CDR3 has 16 amino acids.

DNA for the CDR3: TGTGCCAGTGGTGACAGGAACAATGAGCAGTTCTTC. It codes for CASGDRNNEQFF. The rearrangement links TRBV19 to TRBJ2-1; a weak D match, TRBD1 (6 bases). The germline V and J ends were trimmed by 8 bases and 5 bases, with 10 bases remaining between them. CDR1 and CDR2 (germline): LNHDA, SQIVND (reference sequence). There are 12 residues in the CDR3.